The sequence of this T cell receptor (beta chain) was determined in a study of cytomegalovirus exposure and HLA in healthy donors. As for the study in general: According to later analysis, the same platform produced the roughly 130 validation and under 750 first-cohort repertoires. Regarding the study as a whole: As was reported, the classifier diagnosed cytomegalovirus status with high specificity and sensitivity.

This CDR3 spans 17 amino acids. Germline V lookup: CDR1 MGHRA, CDR2 YSYEKL. The V gene lost 1 base and the J gene lost 1 base, with 16 bases spanning the gap. Assay used: immunoSEQ multiplex PCR; TCRdb lists only in-frame clones, some missing. The data hold some 240,000 clones, with roughly 84% observed a single time. Donors were drawn from the approximately 110-subject validation cohort, separate from the approximately 700-subject first cohort. Concerning this clone: The antigen is unknown.

The material sequenced was PBMCs. The chain carries TRBV4-1 and TRBJ1-1, with D possibly being TRBD1 (6 bases). The origin of this receptor is a woman aged 18-35 years in good health and CMV-seropositive. As DNA, the CDR3 is TGCGCCAGCAGCCAAGGGCAAACGGGACACAAGAACACTGAAGCTTTCTTT. This translates into CASSQGQTGHKNTEAFF.